This T cell receptor beta chain was sequenced in a study of OX40 agonist ivuxolimab in advanced cancers. Study information: Ivuxolimab was delivered to patients intravenously every 2 weeks at doses spanning 0.01 to 10 mg/kg. Study-level results: Within 6 weeks, CD4+ and CD8+ blood T cells expanded clonally at 0.1 to 3.0 mg/kg.

Comments on this clone: Its antigen remains unidentified.

Sequencing used immunoSEQ multiplex PCR; TCRdb keeps in-frame clones, though not all of them. The repertoire consists of approximately 60,000 clones, with about 83% occurring once and the leading ten covering 27%. V was shortened by 0 bases and J by 9 bases, with 3 bases between the two germline ends. The CDR3 runs 11 residues. CDR1 and CDR2 from the germline V gene are SEHNR and FQNEAQ (reference sequence). Sampling times: baseline, cycle 4 day 1, cycle 7 day 1. The TCR sequence derives from an adult with an advanced solid tumor such as melanoma, head and neck, liver or kidney cancer. The chain employs TRBV7-9 and TRBJ2-1; no clear D. Specimen: CD4+ or CD8+ T cells sorted from blood, collected in a trial of the OX40 agonist ivuxolimab. CDR3 region: CASSLAGEQFF. The CDR3 DNA is TGTGCCAGCAGCTTAGCGGGTGAGCAGTTCTTC.